There are a few counts of the clone carrying this T cell receptor (beta chain). The sample comes from a study of response to subunit inactivated influenza vaccine. CDR1 is SGHTA and CDR2 is FQGNSA in the germline V gene. V gave up 0 bases and J gave up 4 bases; unmatched junction bases: 3. The CDR3 has 17 amino acids. Each CDR3 protein is one row after TCRdb ran MiXCR on the RT-PCR reads. This sample has around 570,000 distinct CDR3 sequences, with roughly 12% found just once. The sample was also linked to a second study, of T cells expressing NK-cell markers. That source reports: In generating TCR beta cDNA, 5'RACE template switching with UMIs was used.

The J gene is TRBJ2-2, the V gene TRBV7-2; 12 bases agree with TRBD2. This receptor was identified in a man in his fifties or sixties who received an inactivated influenza vaccine. Sequenced here: PBMCs from blood, sampled on the day of vaccination. The CDR3 is CASSLAASGGATGELFF. The CDR3 nucleotides read TGTGCCAGCAGCTTAGCTGCTAGCGGGGGGGCCACCGGGGAGCTGTTTTTT. The whole variable domain, remainder taken from reference TRBV7-2 and TRBJ2-2, is GAGVSQSPSNKVTEKGKDVELRCDPISGHTALYWYRQSLGQGLEFLIYFQGNSAPDKSGLPSDRFSAERTGGSVSTLTIQRTQQEDSAVYLCASSLAASGGATGELFFGEGSRLTVL.